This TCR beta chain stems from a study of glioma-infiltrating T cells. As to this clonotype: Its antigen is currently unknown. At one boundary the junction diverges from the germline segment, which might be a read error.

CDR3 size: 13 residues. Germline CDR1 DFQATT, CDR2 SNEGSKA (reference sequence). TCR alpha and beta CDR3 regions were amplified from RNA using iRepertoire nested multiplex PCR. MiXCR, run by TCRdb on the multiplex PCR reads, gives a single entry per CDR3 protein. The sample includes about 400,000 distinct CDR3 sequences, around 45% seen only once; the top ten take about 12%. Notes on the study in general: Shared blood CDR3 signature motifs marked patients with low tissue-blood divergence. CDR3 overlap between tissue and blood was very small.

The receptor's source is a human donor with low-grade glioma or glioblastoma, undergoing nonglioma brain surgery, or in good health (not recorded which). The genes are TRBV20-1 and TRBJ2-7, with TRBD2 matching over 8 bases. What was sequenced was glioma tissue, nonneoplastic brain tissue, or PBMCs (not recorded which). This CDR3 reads CSARTSVSYERYF. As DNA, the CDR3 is TGCAGTGCTAGGACTAGCGTCTCCTACGAGCGGTACTTC.